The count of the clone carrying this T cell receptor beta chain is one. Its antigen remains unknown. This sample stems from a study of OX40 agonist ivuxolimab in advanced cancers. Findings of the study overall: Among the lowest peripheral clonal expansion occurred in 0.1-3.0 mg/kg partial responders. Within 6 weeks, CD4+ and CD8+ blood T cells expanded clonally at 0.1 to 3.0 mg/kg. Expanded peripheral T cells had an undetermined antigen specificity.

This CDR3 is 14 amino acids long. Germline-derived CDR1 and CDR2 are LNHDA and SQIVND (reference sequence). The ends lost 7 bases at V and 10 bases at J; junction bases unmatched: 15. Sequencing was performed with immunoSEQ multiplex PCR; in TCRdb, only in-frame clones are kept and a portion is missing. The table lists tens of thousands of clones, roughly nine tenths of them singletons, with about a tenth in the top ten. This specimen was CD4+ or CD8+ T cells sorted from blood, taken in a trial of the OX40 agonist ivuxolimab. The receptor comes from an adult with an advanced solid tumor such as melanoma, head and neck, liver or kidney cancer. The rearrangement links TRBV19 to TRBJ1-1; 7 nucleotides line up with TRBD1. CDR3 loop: CASTVPGQTSAAFF. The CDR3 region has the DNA TGTGCCAGTACTGTCCCGGGACAGACATCTGCAGCTTTCTTT.